The clone carrying this T cell receptor (beta chain) was seen only once. The data derive from a study of blood T cell repertoires in COVID-19. Sequencing was performed with immunoSEQ multiplex PCR; in TCRdb, only in-frame clones are kept and a portion is missing. The sample includes roughly 160,000 clones, 88% of them seen just once. Germline-derived CDR1 and CDR2 are MDHEN and SYDVKM. V dropped 9 bases and J dropped 9; count of bases not matched to a gene: 7. The CDR3 consists of 14 residues. The sample taken for sequencing was peripheral blood. The J gene is TRBJ1-6, the V gene TRBV28; 11 nucleotides agree with TRBD1. This receptor was obtained from a man in his fifties or sixties who had recovered from COVID-19. The DNA for the CDR3 is TGTGCCAGTTGGGACAGGGGGAAGAGTTCACCCCTCCACTTT. Translated: CASWDRGKSSPLHF. Using reference TRBV28 and TRBJ1-6 for the parts outside the CDR3, the full variable domain is DVKVTQSSRYLVKRTGEKVFLECVQDMDHENMFWYRQDPGLGLRLIYFSYDVKMKEKGDIPEGYSVSREKKERFSLILESASTNQTSMYLCASWDRGKSSPLHFGNGTRLTVT.